The rows below give T cell receptor beta chains drawn from one sample of a study of CD8+CD57+ T cells in acquired aplastic anemia. TCRdb recomputed calls from the reads with MiXCR, one row per CDR3 protein. Of roughly 300,000 distinct CDR3 sequences detected, roughly three fifths appear once; the ten largest clones hold around 8%. The sample was sorted CD4+, CD8+, or CD8+CD57+ T cells (not recorded which) from PBMCs. The receptors here all came from a human donor with severe aplastic anemia or a healthy control (not recorded which). Both conserved end residues are part of each CDR3. Fields, in order: J gene, CDR3 length, D gene, V gene, clone size, CDR3 protein, CDR3 DNA. The D gene is left open where the match is weak. Part of the rows lack a size; the others show once, few, many or a class for expanded clones.

TRBJ2-7 | 11 | - | TRBV7-8 | - | CASGRGNEQYF | TGTGCCAGCGGCAGGGGAAACGAGCAGTACTTC
TRBJ1-1 | 12 | TRBD1 | TRBV20-1 | few | CSAGTARSLAFF | TGCAGTGCAGGGACAGCACGATCGTTAGCTTTCTTT
TRBJ1-6 | 14 | TRBD1 | TRBV5-1 | - | CASSQGQGSRRLHF | TGCGCCAGCAGCCAGGGACAGGGATCCCGCCGCCTCCACTTT
TRBJ2-3 | 14 | TRBD1 | TRBV7-3 | few | CASSLDRVTDTQYF | TGTGCCAGCAGCTTGGACAGGGTCACAGATACGCAGTATTTT
TRBJ2-2 | 15 | - | TRBV11-2 | many | CASSLDPLGVWELFF | TGTGCCAGCAGCTTAGATCCCTTAGGCGTTTGGGAGCTGTTTTTT
TRBJ2-5 | 14 | TRBD1 | TRBV10-2 | - | CASTTQGEGETQYF | TGCGCCAGCACTACACAGGGGGAAGGAGAGACCCAGTACTTC
TRBJ2-2 | 15 | - | TRBV27 | many | CASRSTGVNTGELFF | TGTGCCAGCAGGAGTACGGGGGTAAACACCGGGGAGCTGTTTTTT
TRBJ2-6 | 18 | TRBD2 | TRBV19 | - | CASSLGLAGSSGANVLTF | TGTGCCAGTAGTCTAGGACTAGCGGGGAGCTCTGGGGCCAACGTCCTGACTTTC
TRBJ2-2 | 15 | TRBD1 | TRBV6-4 | - | CASSEGQAHAGELFF | TGTGCCAGCAGTGAGGGACAGGCTCACGCCGGGGAGCTGTTTTTT
TRBJ2-5 | 15 | - | TRBV29-1 | - | CSVEVRGGNKETQYF | TGCAGCGTTGAAGTTAGGGGGGGTAATAAGGAGACCCAGTACTTC
TRBJ1-1 | 15 | - | TRBV9 | many | CASSVSTTGNTEAFF | TGTGCCAGCAGCGTATCTACAACGGGGAACACTGAAGCTTTCTTT
TRBJ1-4 | 16 | - | TRBV15 | - | CATSRSLQGAGEKLFF | TGTGCCACCAGCCGCAGCCTACAGGGTGCAGGGGAAAAACTGTTTTTT
TRBJ2-7 | 14 | TRBD1 | TRBV20-1 | many | CSASAGTGAYEQYF | TGCAGTGCTTCAGCCGGGACAGGGGCTTACGAGCAGTACTTC
TRBJ1-1 | 14 | TRBD1 | TRBV9 | - | CASSFGTGFAEAFF | TGTGCCAGCAGCTTCGGGACAGGTTTTGCTGAAGCTTTCTTT
TRBJ1-6 | 14 | TRBD1 | TRBV10-3 | - | CATDLQGVGSPLHF | TGTGCCACCGATCTACAGGGGGTAGGGTCACCCCTCCACTTT
TRBJ1-6 | 15 | - | TRBV7-9 | few | CASRDGTDNNSPLHF | TGTGCCAGCAGAGACGGGACGGATAATAATTCACCCCTCCACTTT
TRBJ2-2 | 18 | TRBD1 | TRBV5-1 | - | CASSLGDRGLGNTGELFF | TGCGCCAGCAGCTTGGGGGACAGGGGGCTGGGAAACACCGGGGAGCTGTTTTTT
TRBJ2-7 | 15 | TRBD2 | TRBV5-8 | many | CASSSATSGGYEQYF | TGTGCCAGCAGCTCTGCGACTAGCGGGGGCTACGAGCAGTACTTC
TRBJ2-3 | 14 | - | TRBV18 | few | CASSLDLATDTQYF | TGTGCCAGCTCACTGGACCTAGCCACAGATACGCAGTATTTT
TRBJ2-2 | 14 | - | TRBV6-6 | many | CASSYKDYTGELFF | TGTGCCAGCAGTTACAAAGACTACACCGGGGAGCTGTTTTTT
TRBJ1-1 | 13 | TRBD1 | TRBV9 | - | CASTSGGATEAFF | TGTGCCAGCACGTCAGGGGGGGCCACTGAAGCTTTCTTT
TRBJ2-5 | 14 | TRBD2 | TRBV10-3 | - | CAINPGLAGETQYF | TGTGCCATCAACCCGGGACTAGCAGGAGAGACCCAGTACTTC
TRBJ1-3 | 13 | - | TRBV9 | - | CASSVEGSTNLYF | TGTGCCAGCAGCGTAGAGGGTTCGACAAATTTATATTTT
TRBJ1-2 | 13 | - | TRBV29-1 | - | CSVELAGDYGYTF | TGCAGCGTTGAATTGGCAGGGGACTATGGCTACACCTTC
TRBJ2-7 | 14 | TRBD1 | TRBV20-1 | - | CSAQGQGSSYEQYF | TGCAGTGCTCAGGGACAGGGGTCATCTTACGAGCAGTACTTC
TRBJ1-1 | 14 | - | TRBV15 | - | CATSREGGNVEAFF | TGTGCCACCAGCAGAGAAGGGGGTAACGTTGAAGCTTTCTTT
TRBJ1-5 | 15 | - | TRBV20-1 | - | CSARDNTGSDQPQHF | TGCAGTGCTAGAGATAATACGGGCTCCGATCAGCCCCAGCATTTT
TRBJ1-2 | 13 | TRBD1 | TRBV19 | many | CATTTGEGYGYTF | TGTGCCACTACGACAGGGGAGGGCTATGGCTACACCTTC
TRBJ2-7 | 14 | TRBD2 | TRBV7-9 | few | CASSLGGGLGEQYF | TGTGCCAGCAGCTTGGGGGGAGGGCTTGGGGAGCAGTACTTC
TRBJ1-5 | 18 | - | TRBV19 | once | CASRKGSAGYYSNQPQHF | TGTGCCAGTAGAAAAGGGAGTGCGGGGTACTATAGCAATCAGCCCCAGCATTTT
TRBJ2-7 | 15 | TRBD2 | TRBV12-3/TRBV12-4 | - | CASSFRPGRGKEQYF | TGTGCCAGCAGCTTCCGGCCGGGGAGGGGTAAGGAGCAGTACTTC
TRBJ1-5 | 12 | - | TRBV24-1 | - | CATRSNEEPQHF | TGTGCCACCCGTTCTAACGAAGAGCCCCAGCATTTT
TRBJ2-1 | 15 | TRBD2 | TRBV7-2 | many | CASSRGLAKNNEQFF | TGTGCCAGCAGCCGAGGACTAGCGAAAAACAATGAGCAGTTCTTC
TRBJ2-7 | 14 | TRBD1 | TRBV2 | - | CASSRDRSGYEQYF | TGTGCCAGCAGTCGGGACAGGTCGGGCTACGAGCAGTACTTC
TRBJ2-6 | 16 | - | TRBV20-1 | many | CSARDFREAGANVLTF | TGCAGTGCTAGAGATTTCAGGGAGGCCGGGGCCAACGTCCTGACTTTC
TRBJ2-3 | 16 | TRBD2 | TRBV9 | many | CASSVVGGGAPDTQYF | TGTGCCAGCAGCGTAGTGGGCGGGGGGGCCCCGGATACGCAGTATTTT
TRBJ2-7 | 15 | TRBD2 | TRBV20-1 | - | CSAPRLAGRAYEQYF | TGCAGTGCTCCTCGACTAGCGGGAAGGGCCTACGAGCAGTACTTC
TRBJ1-2 | 10 | - | TRBV2 | - | CASIESSYTF | TGTGCCAGCATCGAATCGAGCTACACCTTC
TRBJ1-2 | 15 | - | TRBV7-8 | many | CANSLGSEGNYGYTF | TGTGCCAACAGCTTAGGATCCGAGGGGAACTATGGCTACACCTTC
TRBJ2-1 | 15 | TRBD2 | TRBV20-1 | many | CSAGLAGGRHNEQFF | TGCAGTGCGGGGCTAGCGGGGGGAAGGCACAATGAGCAGTTCTTC
TRBJ1-2 | 14 | TRBD1 | TRBV12-3/TRBV12-4 | many | CASSSGQGNYGYTF | TGTGCCAGCAGTTCCGGACAGGGTAACTATGGCTACACCTTC
TRBJ2-7 | 14 | - | TRBV10-2 | - | CASSEYRASYEQYF | TGCGCCAGCAGTGAGTACAGGGCATCCTACGAGCAGTACTTC
TRBJ2-7 | 13 | - | TRBV19 | - | CASSLGQSYEQYF | TGTGCCAGTAGTCTCGGACAGTCCTACGAGCAGTACTTC
TRBJ1-1 | 14 | - | TRBV27 | few | CASSFGGQSRPPSF | TGTGCCAGCAGTTTCGGAGGTCAGTCGAGACCCCCTTCCTTT
TRBJ2-7 | 15 | TRBD2 | TRBV29-1 | - | CSVDPPSGASYEQYF | TGCAGCGTTGACCCCCCTAGCGGGGCGTCCTACGAGCAGTACTTC
TRBJ2-5 | 16 | - | TRBV7-9 | - | CASSLWAGADQETQYF | TGTGCCAGCAGCTTATGGGCGGGGGCAGACCAAGAGACCCAGTACTTC
TRBJ2-3 | 13 | - | TRBV9 | many | CASSGGQTDTQYF | TGTGCCAGCAGCGGGGGGCAAACAGATACGCAGTATTTT
TRBJ2-5 | 17 | TRBD2 | TRBV19 | few | CASSVYGLAGEGETQYF | TGTGCCAGTAGTGTCTACGGACTAGCGGGGGAAGGAGAGACCCAGTACTTC